The 26 T cell receptor beta chains listed next were all sequenced from one sample in a study of shared clonotypes between healthy human individuals. As defined, naive CD8 cells were CD45RO-negative and positively selected for CCR7, with terminally differentiated effector memory CD45RA+ cells excluded. The table came from immunoSEQ multiplex PCR; TCRdb's copy has only in-frame clones and leaves some out. The top ten clones hold around 1.7% of a sample with around 1.9 million clones, 90% to 95% of them seen once. Material: naive CD8+ T cells from PBMCs. Every receptor here comes from a man in his late teens or twenties in good health. Some clones in this sample may be carry-over from other donors' samples.

The chain carries TRBV29-1 and TRBJ2-7, with 8 bases that match TRBD2. CDR3 length equals 15 residues. V trimming: 7 bases; J trimming: 2 bases; junction bases outside the gene matches: 13. The germline V gene encodes CDR1 SQVTM and CDR2 ANQGSEA. The CDR3 DNA follows: TGCAGCGCGGCCCGTACTAGCGGCAAAGCCTACGAGCAGTACTTC. Amino acid sequence: CSAARTSGKAYEQYF.

The CDR3 DNA sequence: TGTGCCAGCAGTGGTTCGGAGGGTGGATTCAATTTGGGATTCAATGAAAAACTGTTTTTT. Translated: CASSGSEGGFNLGFNEKLFF. The chain links TRBV2 to TRBJ1-4, with D unclear. Germline CDR1 reads SNHLY; CDR2 reads FYNNEI. The CDR3 runs to 20 residues. V shed 4 bases and J shed 5 bases, with 29 bases lying between them.

The J gene is TRBJ2-1, the V gene TRBV27, with 7 bases fitting TRBD2. The CDR3 runs to 15 residues. J lost 4 bases, V lost 3 bases, and 6 bases had no gene match. The germline gives CDR1 MNHEY, CDR2 SMNVEV (reference sequence). CDR3 loop: CASSFSAGVYNEQFF. Here the CDR3 DNA reads TGTGCCAGCAGTTTCTCGGCGGGAGTGTACAATGAGCAGTTCTTC.

This sequence joins TRBV28 and TRBJ2-7; TRBD1 matches at 10 bases. The germline CDR1 and CDR2 sequences are MDHEN and SYDVKM. This CDR3 contains 15 residues. The trim removed 3 bases at V and 4 bases at J, leaving 6 bases unmatched. CDR3 nucleotide sequence: TGTGCCAGCAGTTTGCGACAGGGGGCAGGATACGAGCAGTACTTC. Residues: CASSLRQGAGYEQYF.

The rearrangement links TRBV2 to TRBJ2-1; D gene unclear. CDR3 length equals 14 residues. Germline V CDR1 and CDR2: SNHLY, FYNNEI. V was trimmed by 3 bases and J by 0 bases, leaving 6 bases between them. In nucleotides, the CDR3 is TGTGCCAGCAGTGACCCCCACTCCTACAATGAGCAGTTCTTC. Translated: CASSDPHSYNEQFF.

The chain links TRBV25-1 to TRBJ2-4, with a weak D call TRBD1 (6 bases). Trimming took off 8 bases at V and 4 bases at J, with 12 bases between the two ends. The CDR3 loop spans 13 amino acids. Germline V CDR1 and CDR2: MGHDK, SYGVNS. The CDR3 DNA reads TGTGCCAGCCCGCTAACAGGGAAAAACATTCAGTACTTC. Protein: CASPLTGKNIQYF.

V usage is TRBV27 and J usage is TRBJ2-6; D tentatively fits TRBD1 or TRBD2 (5 bases each). V shed 4 bases and J shed 4 bases, with 8 bases lying between them. The CDR3 has 14 amino acids. The germline V gene has CDR1 MNHEY and CDR2 SMNVEV (reference sequence). Here the CDR3 DNA reads TGTGCCAGCAGTTCCAGGGAGGGGGCCAACGTCCTGACTTTC. Translating it yields CASSSREGANVLTF.

The chain combines TRBV4-1 with TRBJ1-5, with TRBD1 identical over 9 bases. The CDR3 runs to 18 residues. V lost 4 bases and J lost 3; bases outside the gene matches: 13. The V gene's germline CDR1 is MGHRA and CDR2 YSYEKL. The DNA of the CDR3 is TGCGCCAGCAGCCCCGGACAGGGGAGAGTTGACCTCAATCAGCCCCAGCATTTT. The encoded protein is CASSPGQGRVDLNQPQHF.

This chain links TRBV9 with TRBJ1-1; the match to TRBD1 covers 10 bases. The CDR3 spans 15 residues. The V gene's germline CDR1 is SGDLS and CDR2 YYNGEE. V lost 3 bases, J lost 4 bases, and 6 bases stayed unmatched. CDR3 in amino acids: CASSAGQGGATEAFF. The CDR3 bases are TGTGCCAGCAGCGCCGGACAGGGGGGAGCCACTGAAGCTTTCTTT.

This chain connects TRBV9 to TRBJ2-3; 8 bases are shared with TRBD2. The CDR3 covers 17 residues. Losses at the gene ends were 0 bases for V and 0 bases for J; bases not matched to a gene: 6. Germline lookup yields CDR1 SGDLS and CDR2 YYNGEE. The CDR3 nucleotides read TGTGCCAGCAGCGTAGAATCTAGCGGGCCGAGCACAGATACGCAGTATTTT. Translated, it gives CASSVESSGPSTDTQYF.

This clone was observed a single time. This chain joins TRBV14 and TRBJ1-2; D unclear. This CDR3 has 13 amino acids. CDR1 SGHDN and CDR2 FVKESK come from the germline V gene. The V and J ends lost 4 bases and 1 base respectively, with 7 bases between them. As DNA, the CDR3 is TGTGCCAGCAGCCCGGACGGTAACTATGGCTACACCTTC. This translates into CASSPDGNYGYTF.

CDR3 sequence: CASSLPLAYEQYF. In nucleotides, the CDR3 is TGTGCCAGCAGCTTACCACTCGCCTACGAGCAGTACTTC. The V and J genes are TRBV7-9 and TRBJ2-7; D unclear. The V gene's germline CDR1 is SEHNR and CDR2 FQNEAQ (reference sequence). Trimming removed 2 bases at V and 2 bases at J, with 7 bases between. CDR3 length: 13 residues.

This clone turned up a few times. The V gene is TRBV19, the J gene TRBJ1-5; D is undetermined. V shed 3 bases and J shed 7 bases, with 13 bases lying between them. Germline V gives CDR1 LNHDA, CDR2 SQIVND (reference sequence). The length of the CDR3 is 14 residues. Here the CDR3 reads CASSIAPLGQPQHF. The DNA for the CDR3 is TGTGCCAGTAGTATCGCCCCCTTAGGCCAGCCCCAGCATTTT.

The genes are TRBV27 and TRBJ2-7; D unclear. CDR1 and CDR2 from the germline V gene are MNHEY and SMNVEV (reference sequence). V lost 0 bases to trimming and J lost 4 bases, with 16 bases between them. The CDR3 is 16 residues long. The DNA of the CDR3 is TGTGCCAGCAGTTTATCCCTACCTACGATCTTTTACGAGCAGTACTTC. It codes for CASSLSLPTIFYEQYF.

This chain joins TRBV7-3 and TRBJ2-1; D gene ambiguous. V was trimmed by 3 bases and J by 14 bases, leaving 14 bases between them. The germline V gene has CDR1 SGHTA and CDR2 FQGTGA. This CDR3 comprises 12 residues. The CDR3 spells CASSFPGSAEFF. In DNA form, the CDR3 reads TGTGCCAGCAGCTTCCCCGGCTCTGCAGAGTTCTTC.

This clone was found once. The rearrangement joins TRBV4-2 to TRBJ2-3; 10 bases fit TRBD2. V gave up 1 base and J gave up 4 bases; unmatched junction bases: 14. The germline gives CDR1 LGHNA, CDR2 YNFKEQ. The CDR3 length is 19 residues. CDR3 region: CASSQGPYLTSGNADTQYF. For the CDR3, the DNA is TGTGCCAGCAGCCAAGGCCCCTATTTAACTAGCGGGAATGCAGATACGCAGTATTTT.

V is TRBV2 and J is TRBJ2-7; D is unresolved. This CDR3 has 14 amino acids. Between the trimmed V and J ends, which lost 4 bases and 5 bases, there was a span of 15 bases. Germline V CDR1 and CDR2: SNHLY, FYNNEI. CDR3 residues: CASSVGTRVHEQYF. As DNA, the CDR3 is TGTGCCAGCAGTGTCGGTACCCGGGTCCACGAGCAGTACTTC.

This clone is a singleton in its sample. This sequence joins TRBV5-8 and TRBJ1-5, with D possibly TRBD1 on 6 matching bases. Germline assignment: CDR1 SGHTS and CDR2 YDEGEE. The length of the CDR3 is 16 residues. V was pared by 3 bases and J by 6 bases, with 19 bases between. DNA of the CDR3: TGTGCCAGCAGCTATGAGCCAGGGGTTGTGGGTCAGCCCCAGCATTTT. Translation gives CASSYEPGVVGQPQHF.

The rearrangement joins TRBV6-1 to TRBJ2-7; 14 nucleotides line up with TRBD2. The CDR3 runs 16 residues. Germline loops: CDR1 MNHNS, CDR2 SASEGT. V was pared by 0 bases and J by 10 bases, with 8 bases of the junction left unmatched. CDR3 loop: CASSEASGLAGGGQYF. Here the CDR3 DNA reads TGTGCCAGCAGTGAAGCTAGTGGACTAGCGGGAGGAGGTCAGTACTTC.

The chain carries TRBV27 and TRBJ2-1; D remains ambiguous. V was clipped by 4 bases and J by 0 bases, with 16 bases between them. Germline assignment: CDR1 MNHEY and CDR2 SMNVEV (reference sequence). This CDR3 comprises 17 residues. The CDR3 DNA sequence: TGTGCCAGCAGTTCCATTAGTGTAAGCGCCTCCTACAATGAGCAGTTCTTC. Protein sequence: CASSSISVSASYNEQFF.

This sequence joins TRBV4-2 and TRBJ2-1; 11 bases map to TRBD2. CDR3 length: 17 amino acids. V was pared by 0 bases and J by 9 bases, with 10 bases of the junction left unmatched. Germline CDR1 reads LGHNA; CDR2 reads YNFKEQ. The CDR3 bases are TGTGCCAGCAGCCAAGAGCCCATAGCGGGAGGGCCGGGTGAGCAGTTCTTC. This sequence encodes CASSQEPIAGGPGEQFF.

The chain recombines TRBV28 with TRBJ2-3, with TRBD1 matching over 7 bases. Trimming removed 4 bases from V and 1 base from J; junction bases left unmatched: 5. This CDR3 has 15 residues. Germline V lookup: CDR1 MDHEN, CDR2 SYDVKM. The CDR3 protein is CASSSPGQRTDTQYF. The CDR3, as DNA: TGTGCCAGCAGTTCCCCGGGACAGCGCACAGATACGCAGTATTTT.

The V call is TRBV7-9, the J call TRBJ2-5, with D uncertain. From germline, CDR1 is SEHNR and CDR2 FQNEAQ (reference sequence). The CDR3 runs 13 residues. V lost 5 bases and J lost 5, with 12 bases in between. In DNA, the CDR3 is TGTGCCAGCAGCCACGGAACAAGGGAGACCCAGTACTTC. This codes for CASSHGTRETQYF.

This rearrangement joins TRBV19 to TRBJ1-4; D gene uncertain. Germline V lookup: CDR1 LNHDA, CDR2 SQIVND (reference sequence). V was cut by 4 bases and J by 1 base, with 7 bases left in between. CDR3 length: 14 residues. The CDR3 coding sequence is TGTGCCAGTAGTAACGGAGGAACTAATGAAAAACTGTTTTTT. This codes for CASSNGGTNEKLFF.

In its sample, this clone was seen once. Different DNA sequences within this sample yield the same CDR3. The chain links TRBV9 to TRBJ2-7, with D possibly being TRBD1 (6 bases). CDR1 and CDR2 (germline): SGDLS, YYNGEE. Trimming took 0 bases from V and 1 from J, leaving 11 bases between them. The CDR3 is 15 residues long. CDR3 region: CASSVGQGLSYEQYF. CDR3 in DNA: TGTGCCAGCAGCGTAGGGCAGGGGCTGTCCTACGAGCAGTACTTC. The full variable domain, rest sourced from reference TRBV9 and TRBJ2-7, is DSGVTQTPKHLITATGQRVTLRCSPRSGDLSVYWYQQSLDQGLQFLIQYYNGEERAKGNILERFSAQQFPDLHSELNLSSLELGDSALYFCASSVGQGLSYEQYFGPGTRLTVT.

This sequence joins TRBV7-9 and TRBJ2-3; 7 bases agree with TRBD1. The CDR3 is 15 residues long. Germline V lookup: CDR1 SEHNR, CDR2 FQNEAQ (reference sequence). Germline trimming cut 8 bases from V and 0 bases from J; bases unmatched to any gene: 8. The CDR3 nucleotides read TGTGCCAGCCTGAGTGGGACAGTTAGCACAGATACGCAGTATTTT. This sequence encodes CASLSGTVSTDTQYF.